The text below deals with one TCR beta chain. The antigen remains undetermined. The V end was cut by 4 bases, the J end by 6 bases, with 10 bases between. Per the germline V gene, CDR1 is DFQATT and CDR2 is SNEGSKA (reference sequence). This CDR3 spans 11 amino acids. All donors were healthy HIV-negative adults lacking recent acute infections or vaccinations. The data belong to a study of shared clonotypes between healthy human individuals. Study-wide results and caveats: In this cohort, only blood was sampled, and tissue repertoires likely differ.

At the deep level, the assay was run. Assay used: immunoSEQ multiplex PCR; TCRdb lists only in-frame clones, some missing. The sample has fewer than 500,000 clones, about three quarters seen once. The receptor comes from a woman aged 40 to 50 in good health. Some clones in this sample may be carry-over from other donors' samples. The chain is built from TRBV20-1 and TRBJ2-7, with D maybe TRBD1 (6 bases). The sequenced material came from PBMCs. The CDR3 loop is CSAKPRGEQYF. In DNA, the CDR3 is TGCAGTGCTAAACCCAGGGGCGAGCAGTACTTC.